This T cell receptor (beta chain) was sequenced during a study of T cell repertoires in cytomegalovirus infection. Each CDR3 protein is one row after TCRdb ran MiXCR on the reads. The table includes roughly 500,000 distinct CDR3 sequences, approximately 17% detected once. Trimming at V came to 5 bases and at J to 6 bases, leaving 10 bases not matched to a gene. This CDR3 comprises 16 residues. The germline CDR1 and CDR2 sequences are SGHTA and FQGTGA. This clonotype was seen a handful of times. The chain joins TRBV7-3 to TRBJ2-2; TRBD2 matches at 9 bases. Specimen: CD8+ T cells from PBMCs. This TCR was recovered from a human donor in good health (CMV status not recorded). Some clones in this sample may be carry-over from other donors' samples. Written as DNA, the CDR3 is TGTGCCAGCAGCCAGTGGACTAGCGCTAAGGCCGGGGAGCTGTTTTTT. It is translated as CASSQWTSAKAGELFF.